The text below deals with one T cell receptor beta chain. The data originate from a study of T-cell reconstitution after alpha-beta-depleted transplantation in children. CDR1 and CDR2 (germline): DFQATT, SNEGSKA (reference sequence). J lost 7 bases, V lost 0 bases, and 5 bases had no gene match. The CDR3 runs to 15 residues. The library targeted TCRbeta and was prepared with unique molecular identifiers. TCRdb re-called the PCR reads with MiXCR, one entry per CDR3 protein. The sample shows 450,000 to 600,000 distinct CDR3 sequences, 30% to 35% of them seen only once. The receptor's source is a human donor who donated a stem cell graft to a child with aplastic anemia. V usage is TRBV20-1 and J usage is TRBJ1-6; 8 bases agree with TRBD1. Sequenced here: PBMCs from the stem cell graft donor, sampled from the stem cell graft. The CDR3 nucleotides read TGCAGTGCTAGAGATCTTAGGACAGGGAATTCACCCCTCCACTTT. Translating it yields CSARDLRTGNSPLHF.